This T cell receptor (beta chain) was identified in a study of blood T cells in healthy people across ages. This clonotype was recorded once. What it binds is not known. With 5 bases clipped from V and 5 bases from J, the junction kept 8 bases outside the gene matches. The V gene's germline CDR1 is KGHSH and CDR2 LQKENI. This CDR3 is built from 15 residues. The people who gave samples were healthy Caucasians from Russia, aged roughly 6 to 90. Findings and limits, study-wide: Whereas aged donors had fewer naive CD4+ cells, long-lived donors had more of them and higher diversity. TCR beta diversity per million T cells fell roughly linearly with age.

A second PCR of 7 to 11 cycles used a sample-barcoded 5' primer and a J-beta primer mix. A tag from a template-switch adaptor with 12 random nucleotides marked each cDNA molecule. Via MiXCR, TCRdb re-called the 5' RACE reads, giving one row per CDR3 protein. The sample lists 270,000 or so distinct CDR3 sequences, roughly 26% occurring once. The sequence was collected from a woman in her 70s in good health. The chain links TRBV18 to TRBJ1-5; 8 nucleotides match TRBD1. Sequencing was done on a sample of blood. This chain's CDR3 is CASSSRTGNDQPQHF. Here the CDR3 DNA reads TGTGCCAGCTCATCGAGGACAGGGAATGATCAGCCCCAGCATTTT.